The present entry profiles one TCR beta chain with its context. Its antigen is unknown. Researchers reported that TCR beta cDNA libraries carried unique molecular identifiers. About 500,000 cDNA molecules were obtained per 1 to 10 million input T cells. MiXCR, applied by TCRdb to the PCR reads, yields one record per CDR3 protein. The sample lists roughly 540,000 distinct CDR3 sequences; 34% were seen once. This entry belongs to a study of post-analysis software for immune sequencing data. About the study: The patients showed relapsing-remitting, secondary progressive and progressive-relapsing multiple sclerosis courses. Study results and caveats: With TRBV5-6, TRBV5-1 and TRBV20-1 included, about five TRBV segments were more frequent in patients than in controls.

Germline assignment: CDR1 SGHTA and CDR2 FQGNSA. This CDR3 spans 14 amino acids. The trim removed 6 bases at V and 7 bases at J, leaving 6 bases unmatched. The TCR sequence derives from a girl between 2 and 17 years old with multiple sclerosis. The sequencing sample was made of blood. The chain has TRBV7-2 and TRBJ2-2; 9 positions agree with TRBD1. The CDR3 here is CASRTGGASGELFF. The CDR3 region has the DNA TGTGCCAGCAGAACAGGGGGCGCGAGCGGGGAGCTGTTTTTT.